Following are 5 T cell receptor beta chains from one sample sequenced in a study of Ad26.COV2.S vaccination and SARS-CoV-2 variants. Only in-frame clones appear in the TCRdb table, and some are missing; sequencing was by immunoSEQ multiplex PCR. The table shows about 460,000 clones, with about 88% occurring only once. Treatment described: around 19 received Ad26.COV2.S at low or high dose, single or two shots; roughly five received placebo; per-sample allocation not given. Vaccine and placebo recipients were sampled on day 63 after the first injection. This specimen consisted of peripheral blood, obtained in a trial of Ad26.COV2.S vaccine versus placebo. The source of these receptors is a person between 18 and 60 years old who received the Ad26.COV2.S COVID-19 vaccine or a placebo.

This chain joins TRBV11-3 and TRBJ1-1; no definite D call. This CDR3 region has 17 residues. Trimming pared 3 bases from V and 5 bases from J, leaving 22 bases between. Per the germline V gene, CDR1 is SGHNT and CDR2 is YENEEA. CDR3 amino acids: CASSFHGPSDLGTEAFF. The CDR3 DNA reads TGTGCCAGCAGCTTCCATGGGCCATCGGATCTAGGGACTGAAGCTTTCTTT. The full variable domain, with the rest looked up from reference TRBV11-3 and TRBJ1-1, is EAGVVQSPRYKIIEKKQPVAFWCNPISGHNTLYWYLQNLGQGPELLIRYENEEAVDDSQLPKDRFSAERLKGVDSTLKIQPAELGDSAVYLCASSFHGPSDLGTEAFFGQGTRLTVV.

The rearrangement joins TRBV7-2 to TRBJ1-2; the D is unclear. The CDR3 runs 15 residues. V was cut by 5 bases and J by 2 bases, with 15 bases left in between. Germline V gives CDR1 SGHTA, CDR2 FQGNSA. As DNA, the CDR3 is TGTGCCAGCAGCCCCCTCGCCGCCTTAAACTATGGCTACACCTTC. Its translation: CASSPLAALNYGYTF.

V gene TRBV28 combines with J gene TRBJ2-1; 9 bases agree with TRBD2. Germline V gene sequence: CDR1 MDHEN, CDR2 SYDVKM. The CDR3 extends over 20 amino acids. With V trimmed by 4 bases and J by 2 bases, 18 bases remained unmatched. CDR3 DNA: TGTGCCAGCAGTTCCCCCGAGGGGGCGGGAGGGCCAGGGGCCTACAATGAGCAGTTCTTC. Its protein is CASSSPEGAGGPGAYNEQFF.

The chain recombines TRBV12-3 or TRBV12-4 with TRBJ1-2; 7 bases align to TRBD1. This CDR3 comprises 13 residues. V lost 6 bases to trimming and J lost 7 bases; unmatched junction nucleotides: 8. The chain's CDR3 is CASRRQGSSGYTF. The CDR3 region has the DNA TGTGCCAGCAGGAGACAGGGAAGCTCTGGCTACACCTTC.

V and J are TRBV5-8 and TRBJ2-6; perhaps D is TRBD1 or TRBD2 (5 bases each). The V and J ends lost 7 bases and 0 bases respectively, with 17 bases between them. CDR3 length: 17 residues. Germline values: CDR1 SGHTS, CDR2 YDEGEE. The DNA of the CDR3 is TGTGCCAGCGCAAGAGGGACGAACCCCTCTGGGGCCAACGTCCTGACTTTC. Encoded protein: CASARGTNPSGANVLTF.